Listed here is a single TCR beta chain. The antigen is not known. This sample was included in a study of cytomegalovirus exposure and HLA in healthy donors. Study summary: Around 89 million unique TCRs from HLA-typed donors made up an early data release. Study-level findings and limits: The authors enumerated under 200 TCR beta chains as linked to cytomegalovirus. Later analysis associated a missense DCLRE1C variant with TCR beta V- and J-gene trimming. Later analysis identified 16,951 TCR beta sequences associated with HLA alleles, using a false discovery rate threshold of 0.05.

The PCR employed 60 Vbeta primers together with 13 Jbeta primers. TCRdb's copy holds only in-frame clones and misses some; the assay was immunoSEQ multiplex PCR. The sample holds roughly 190,000 clones, roughly 75% seen once. Per the germline V gene, CDR1 is SGHTA and CDR2 is FQGNSA. The CDR3 contains 16 residues. Germline trimming cut 1 base from V and 7 bases from J; bases unmatched to any gene: 7. This TCR was sampled from a man aged 25 to 40 in good health and CMV-seropositive. The chain uses TRBV7-2 and TRBJ1-6; 7 positions agree with TRBD1. Sequencing was carried out using PBMCs. CDR3 nucleotides: TGTGCCAGCAGCTTAGGGAACAGGGGCATAAATTCACCCCTCCACTTT. Its translation: CASSLGNRGINSPLHF.